These 19 T cell receptor beta chains came from one sample sequenced in a study of blood T cell repertoires in COVID-19. The table came from immunoSEQ multiplex PCR; TCRdb's copy has only in-frame clones and leaves some out. The sample lists fewer than 400,000 clones; less than 85% were seen once. Sequencing used peripheral blood. All receptors derive from a woman younger than 35 with acute or convalescent COVID-19.

The chain is built from TRBV6-5 and TRBJ1-6, with D perhaps TRBD1 (5 bases). V was cut by 2 bases and J by 10 bases, with 15 bases left in between. This CDR3 contains 15 residues. Germline V gives CDR1 MNHEY, CDR2 SVGAGI. CDR3 region: CASSYGVGERSPLHF. The CDR3 DNA reads TGTGCCAGCAGTTACGGGGTAGGGGAACGCTCACCCCTCCACTTT.

This clone is a singleton in its sample. The rearrangement uses TRBV2 and TRBJ1-4, with TRBD1 matching over 7 bases. Per the germline V gene, CDR1 is SNHLY and CDR2 is FYNNEI. The V segment lost 8 bases and the J segment 2 bases; nucleotides outside the gene matches: 5. The CDR3 runs 14 residues. This CDR3 reads CASDQGGTNEKLFF. The CDR3 nucleotides read TGTGCCAGCGACCAGGGGGGCACTAATGAAAAACTGTTTTTT.

This CDR3 is CASRDDGGGYTEAFF. The CDR3 DNA reads TGTGCCAGCAGGGACGACGGAGGAGGGTACACTGAAGCTTTCTTT. The chain couples TRBV2 to TRBJ1-1; no clear D gene. The CDR3 contains 15 residues. V was shortened by 6 bases and J by 3 bases, with 17 bases between the two germline ends. The V gene's germline CDR1 is SNHLY and CDR2 FYNNEI.

The V gene is TRBV7-3, the J gene TRBJ2-1; 14 nucleotides line up with TRBD2. In germline, CDR1 is SGHTA, CDR2 FQGTGA. The CDR3 is 16 amino acids. After removal of 5 bases from V and 4 bases from J, the junction contained 4 bases not matched to a gene. CDR3 DNA sequence: TGTGCCAGCAGCCCCCGGACTAGCGGGGGGTACAATGAGCAGTTCTTC. It yields the protein CASSPRTSGGYNEQFF.

V usage is TRBV19 and J usage is TRBJ1-6; D not certain. The germline CDR1 and CDR2 sequences are LNHDA and SQIVND (reference sequence). The CDR3 has 13 amino acids. Between the trimmed V and J ends, which lost 7 bases and 0 bases, there was a span of 4 bases. The CDR3 sequence: CASKSSYNSPLHF. Written as DNA, the CDR3 is TGTGCCAGTAAGAGCTCCTATAATTCACCCCTCCACTTT.

The gene calls are TRBV7-3 and TRBJ2-1; 10 nucleotides agree with TRBD1. The CDR3 loop spans 14 amino acids. CDR1 is SGHTA and CDR2 is FQGTGA in the germline V gene. The V segment lost 4 bases and the J segment 9 bases; nucleotides outside the gene matches: 6. CDR3 in DNA: TGTGCCAGCAGCTCCAGACAGGGGGCCGGTGAGCAGTTCTTC. Translation gives CASSSRQGAGEQFF.

This clone was observed a handful of times. The chain links TRBV24-1 to TRBJ2-2, with 8 nucleotides matching TRBD1. J lost 0 bases, V lost 9 bases, and 8 bases had no gene match. CDR3 length: 16 amino acids. CDR1 is KGHDR, CDR2 SFDVKD, per germline. CDR3 DNA: TGTGCCACCGCACGCCGGGACAGGACGAACACCGGGGAGCTGTTTTTT. Translated, it gives CATARRDRTNTGELFF.

The V call is TRBV6-5, the J call TRBJ1-2; D gene unclear. V shed 5 bases and J shed 4 bases, with 14 bases lying between them. The germline gives CDR1 MNHEY, CDR2 SVGAGI. CDR3 length equals 14 residues. CDR3 nucleotide sequence: TGTGCCAGCAGTCCGGGAGGAAATATCTATGGCTACACCTTC. Protein product: CASSPGGNIYGYTF.

This chain connects TRBV5-1 to TRBJ1-1; D may be TRBD1 (6 bases). Between the trimmed V and J ends, which lost 4 bases and 4 bases, there was a span of 14 bases. The CDR3 loop spans 14 amino acids. The germline V gene has CDR1 SGHRS and CDR2 YFSETQ. CDR3 residues: CASSQRQAATEAFF. The CDR3, as DNA: TGCGCCAGCAGCCAAAGACAGGCGGCCACTGAAGCTTTCTTT.

This chain links TRBV29-1 with TRBJ1-5; D is perhaps TRBD1 (6 bases). The CDR3 runs 12 residues. Between the trimmed V and J ends, which lost 4 bases and 7 bases, there was a span of 11 bases. The germline V gene has CDR1 SQVTM and CDR2 ANQGSEA. CDR3 coding DNA: TGCAGCGTTGGGGCCAGGGGCCAGCCCCAGCATTTT. This sequence encodes CSVGARGQPQHF.

The chain joins TRBV7-9 to TRBJ2-7; maybe TRBD2 (6 bases). This CDR3 region has 15 residues. CDR1 and CDR2 from the germline V gene are SEHNR and FQNEAQ (reference sequence). V gave up 5 bases and J gave up 7 bases, with 21 bases separating them. For the CDR3, the DNA is TGTGCCAGCAGCCCGCTCGGCCGGGAGTTCGGGGAGCAGTACTTC. Residues: CASSPLGREFGEQYF.

A note on this clone: One junction end disagrees with the germline gene, perhaps due to a read error. The chain links TRBV9 to TRBJ1-2; D is uncertain. The CDR3 loop spans 16 amino acids. From germline, CDR1 is SGDLS and CDR2 YYNGEE. CDR3 protein: CASSPTLSRSNYGHTF. DNA for the CDR3: TGTGCCAGCAGCCCGACCCTATCACGGAGTAACTATGGCCACACCTTC.

The chain is built from TRBV19 and TRBJ2-7; TRBD2 is a possible D gene (5 bases). V was clipped by 3 bases and J by 0 bases, with 12 bases between them. Germline values: CDR1 LNHDA, CDR2 SQIVND (reference sequence). There are 15 residues in the CDR3. CDR3 in DNA: TGTGCCAGTAGTATGTACTATGGGAGCTCCTACGAGCAGTACTTC. As protein: CASSMYYGSSYEQYF. Full variable domain (outside the CDR3, taken from reference TRBV19 and TRBJ2-7): DGGITQSPKYLFRKEGQNVTLSCEQNLNHDAMYWYRQDPGQGLRLIYYSQIVNDFQKGDIAEGYSVSREKKESFPLTVTSAQKNPTAFYLCASSMYYGSSYEQYFGPGTRLTVT.

The chain has TRBV12-1 and TRBJ1-5. TRBV12-1 is given as a pseudogene. This CDR3 spans 14 amino acids. The chain's CDR3 is CASSHWGEPQPQHF. For the CDR3, the DNA is TGTGCCAGCAGCCACTGGGGAGAGCCTCAGCCCCAGCATTTT.

This clone was counted a single time. This sequence joins TRBV19 and TRBJ1-4, with D maybe TRBD1 (6 bases). The CDR3 extends over 17 amino acids. The germline V gene encodes CDR1 LNHDA and CDR2 SQIVND (reference sequence). The V and J ends lost 1 base and 0 bases respectively, with 12 bases between them. The CDR3 reads CASSIVGAVATNEKLFF. The DNA of the CDR3 is TGTGCCAGTAGTATAGTGGGGGCCGTTGCAACTAATGAAAAACTGTTTTTT.

V and J are TRBV7-3 and TRBJ2-5; 9 bases match TRBD2. This CDR3 comprises 15 residues. V lost 5 bases to trimming and J lost 4 bases; unmatched junction nucleotides: 8. CDR1 and CDR2 from the germline V gene are SGHTA and FQGTGA. CDR3 protein: CASSRAGGIAETQYF. Written as DNA, the CDR3 is TGTGCCAGCAGCCGAGCGGGAGGAATCGCAGAGACCCAGTACTTC.

This rearrangement joins TRBV5-1 to TRBJ2-7; 8 nucleotides line up with TRBD1. V lost 3 bases and J lost 3; bases outside the gene matches: 8. Germline-derived CDR1 and CDR2 are SGHRS and YFSETQ. The CDR3 sequence is 15 residues long. The CDR3 spells CASSSLKGQDYEQYF. Written as DNA, the CDR3 is TGCGCCAGCAGCTCGTTGAAGGGACAGGACTACGAGCAGTACTTC.

In its sample, this clone was seen once. CDR3 nucleotides: TGTGCCAGCAGCCGCAGGGGTTTAGGCACTGAAGCTTTCTTT. Its translation: CASSRRGLGTEAFF. The chain couples TRBV27 to TRBJ1-1, with a weak D call TRBD1 (6 bases). Looked up from germline, CDR1 is MNHEY and CDR2 is SMNVEV (reference sequence). The CDR3 is 14 amino acids. V was trimmed by 6 bases and J by 4 bases, leaving 15 bases between them.

The CDR3 DNA reads TGTGCCAGCAGTTTACCTGACAGGGGCCACGAGCAGTACTTC. It translates to CASSLPDRGHEQYF. The chain has TRBV28 and TRBJ2-7; 8 bases map to TRBD1. The CDR3 is made up of 14 amino acids. V trimming: 2 bases; J trimming: 5 bases; junction bases outside the gene matches: 5. Germline values: CDR1 MDHEN, CDR2 SYDVKM.